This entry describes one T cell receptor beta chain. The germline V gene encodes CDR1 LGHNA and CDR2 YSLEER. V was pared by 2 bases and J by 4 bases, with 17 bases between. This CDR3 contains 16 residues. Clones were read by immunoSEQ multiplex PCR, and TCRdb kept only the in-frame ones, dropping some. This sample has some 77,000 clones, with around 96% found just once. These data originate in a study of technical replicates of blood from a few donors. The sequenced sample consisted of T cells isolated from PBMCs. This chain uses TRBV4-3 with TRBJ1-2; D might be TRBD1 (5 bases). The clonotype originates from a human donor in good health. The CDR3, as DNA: TGCGCCAGCAGCCAACGTCCCGAACAGGAAATCTATGGCTACACCTTC. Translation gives CASSQRPEQEIYGYTF.